This TCR beta chain was identified in a study of vaccination and CD4 T cells after COVID-19. About the research overall: Convalescents were six males and four females, two of them Hispanic. Participants were administered two doses of either the BNT162b2 or the mRNA-1273 vaccine.

Using its own MiXCR run on the PCR reads, TCRdb lists one record per CDR3 protein. This repertoire shows some 18,000 distinct CDR3 sequences, approximately 62% found once; its top ten account for more than 0.95%. Positive SARS-CoV-2 PCR tests in convalescent patients dated from March to December 2020, pre-Alpha, Beta and Delta. Regarding this clonotype: As yet, its antigen is unknown.

The study's findings and limits: Convalescent patients' clones that were vaccine-specific were spike mono-reactive in 304 of 307 cases.

Source: CD4+ T cells from blood, taken after SARS-CoV-2 vaccination. The source is a human donor who had recovered from COVID-19.

The CDR3 region has the DNA TGCGCCAGCAGGGGACTTCTGAACACTGAAGCTTTCTTT. Translating it yields CASRGLLNTEAFF. The J gene is TRBJ1-1, the V gene TRBV10-2; D perhaps matches TRBD1 (5 bases). CDR3 length: 13 residues. CDR1 and CDR2 from the germline V gene are WSHSY and SAAADI. V lost 6 bases, J lost 0 bases, and 8 bases lay in between.